This T cell receptor beta chain was found in a study of T cell repertoires in cytomegalovirus infection. About the research overall: Public signatures in TCR beta pointed to CMV infection and matching HLA type.

Points on this clonotype: The antigen is unknown.

TCRdb re-analysed the reads in MiXCR, keeping a single row per CDR3 protein. Here the sample spans 150,000 or so distinct CDR3 sequences, 15% to 20% being singletons. The study's findings and limits: Pooled public TCR beta family frequency picked out CMV carriers with the relevant HLA. In two of eight donors, the top clonotype was HLA-C-restricted CMV-specific.

The CDR3 loop spans 16 amino acids. The germline V and J ends were trimmed by 3 bases and 1 base, with 13 bases remaining between them. Source material: CD8+ T cells from PBMCs. The rearrangement links TRBV7-1 to TRBJ2-4, with a tentative D call TRBD1 (6 bases). TRBV7-1 is an open reading frame, and its role is uncertain. This sequence was found in a human donor in good health (CMV status not recorded). Some clones in this sample may be carry-over from other donors' samples. The CDR3, as DNA: TGTGCCAGCAGCTCCTTGACAGGTTGGGCCAAAAACATTCAGTACTTC. Translated: CASSSLTGWAKNIQYF.